This T cell receptor (beta chain) derives from a study of blood T cell repertoires in COVID-19. Study context: Italy, Spain and the United States were the sources of the convalescent and acute COVID-19 samples. T cells, B-cell-depleted T cells, or PBMCs provided the cDNA or gDNA that served as material.

Produced via immunoSEQ multiplex PCR; TCRdb's table is partial and in-frame only. Among 55,000 to 85,000 clones listed, over 70% were seen once. V shed 6 bases and J shed 2 bases, with 10 bases lying between them. Germline CDR1 reads LNHDA; CDR2 reads SQIVND (reference sequence). The CDR3 spans 14 residues. The receptor was isolated from a man aged 55 to 69 with acute or convalescent COVID-19. The sequenced material came from peripheral blood. This chain uses TRBV19 with TRBJ1-4, with unresolved D. CDR3 DNA: TGTGCCAGTAGATCACTTTATACTAATGAAAAACTGTTTTTT. Its protein product is CASRSLYTNEKLFF.